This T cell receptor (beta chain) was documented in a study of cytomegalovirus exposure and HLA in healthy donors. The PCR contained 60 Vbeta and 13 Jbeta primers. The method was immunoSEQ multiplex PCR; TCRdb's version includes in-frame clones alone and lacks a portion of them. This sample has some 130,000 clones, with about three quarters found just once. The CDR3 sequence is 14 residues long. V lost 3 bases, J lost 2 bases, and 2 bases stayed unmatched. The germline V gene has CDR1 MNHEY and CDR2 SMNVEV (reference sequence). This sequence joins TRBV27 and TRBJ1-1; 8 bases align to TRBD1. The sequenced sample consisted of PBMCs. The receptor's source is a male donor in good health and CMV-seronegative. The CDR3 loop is CASSFTGGNTEAFF. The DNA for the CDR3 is TGTGCCAGCAGTTTTACAGGGGGAAACACTGAAGCTTTCTTT.